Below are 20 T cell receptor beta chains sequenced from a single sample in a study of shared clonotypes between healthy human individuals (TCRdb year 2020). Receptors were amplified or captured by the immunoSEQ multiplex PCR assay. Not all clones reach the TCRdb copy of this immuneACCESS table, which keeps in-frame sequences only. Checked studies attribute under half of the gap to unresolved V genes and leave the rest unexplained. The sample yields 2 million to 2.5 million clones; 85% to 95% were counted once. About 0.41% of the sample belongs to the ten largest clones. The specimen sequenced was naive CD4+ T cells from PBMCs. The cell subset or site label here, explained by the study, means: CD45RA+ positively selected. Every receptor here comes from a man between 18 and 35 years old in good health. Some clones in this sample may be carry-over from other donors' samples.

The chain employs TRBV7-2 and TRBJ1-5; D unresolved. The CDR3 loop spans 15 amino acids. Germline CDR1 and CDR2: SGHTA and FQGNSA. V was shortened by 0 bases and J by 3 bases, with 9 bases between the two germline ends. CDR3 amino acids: CASSLAAVLNQPQHF. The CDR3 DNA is TGTGCCAGCAGCTTAGCGGCAGTCCTCAATCAGCCCCAGCATTTT.

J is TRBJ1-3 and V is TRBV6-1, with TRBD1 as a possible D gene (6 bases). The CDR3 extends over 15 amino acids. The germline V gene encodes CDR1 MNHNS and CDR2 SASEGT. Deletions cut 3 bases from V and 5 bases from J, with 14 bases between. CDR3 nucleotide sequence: TGTGCCAGCAGTGATTACAGGGCCCTAAGAAACACCATATATTTT. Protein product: CASSDYRALRNTIYF.

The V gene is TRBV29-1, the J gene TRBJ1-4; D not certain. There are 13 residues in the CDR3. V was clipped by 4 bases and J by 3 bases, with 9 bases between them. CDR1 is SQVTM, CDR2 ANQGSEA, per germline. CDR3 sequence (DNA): TGCAGCGTTGGATCGGCGGCTAATGAAAAACTGTTTTTT. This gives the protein CSVGSAANEKLFF.

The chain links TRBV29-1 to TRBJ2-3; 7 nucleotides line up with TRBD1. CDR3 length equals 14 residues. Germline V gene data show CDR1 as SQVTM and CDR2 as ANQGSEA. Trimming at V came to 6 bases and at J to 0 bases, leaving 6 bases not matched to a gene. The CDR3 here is CSVLRGTSTDTQYF. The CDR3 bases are TGCAGCGTCCTCAGGGGGACGAGCACAGATACGCAGTATTTT.

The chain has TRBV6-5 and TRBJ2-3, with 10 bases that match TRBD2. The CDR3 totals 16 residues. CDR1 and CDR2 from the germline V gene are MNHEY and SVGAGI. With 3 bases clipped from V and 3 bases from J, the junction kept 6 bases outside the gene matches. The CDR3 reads CASSYASGRGTDTQYF. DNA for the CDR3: TGTGCCAGCAGTTATGCGAGCGGGAGGGGTACAGATACGCAGTATTTT.

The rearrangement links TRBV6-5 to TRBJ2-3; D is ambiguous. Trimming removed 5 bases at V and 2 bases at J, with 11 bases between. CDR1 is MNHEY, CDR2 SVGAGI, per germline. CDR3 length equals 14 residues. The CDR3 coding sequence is TGTGCCAGCAGTCGTACGATTGCCACAGATACGCAGTATTTT. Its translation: CASSRTIATDTQYF.

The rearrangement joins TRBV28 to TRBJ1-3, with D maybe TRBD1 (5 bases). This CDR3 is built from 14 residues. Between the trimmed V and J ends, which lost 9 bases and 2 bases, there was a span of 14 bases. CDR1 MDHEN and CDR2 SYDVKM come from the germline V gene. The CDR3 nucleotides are TGTGCCAGTATGACCAGGGCTGCTGGAAACACCATATATTTT. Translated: CASMTRAAGNTIYF. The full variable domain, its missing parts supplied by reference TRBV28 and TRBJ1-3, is DVKVTQSSRYLVKRTGEKVFLECVQDMDHENMFWYRQDPGLGLRLIYFSYDVKMKEKGDIPEGYSVSREKKERFSLILESASTNQTSMYLCASMTRAAGNTIYFGEGSWLTVV.

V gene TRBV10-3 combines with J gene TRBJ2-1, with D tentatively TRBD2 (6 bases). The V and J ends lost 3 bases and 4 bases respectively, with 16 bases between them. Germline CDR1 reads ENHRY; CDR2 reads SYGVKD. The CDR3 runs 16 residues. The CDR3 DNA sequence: TGTGCCATCAGTGACGGGGGAGTAGCGCAATACAATGAGCAGTTCTTC. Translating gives CAISDGGVAQYNEQFF.

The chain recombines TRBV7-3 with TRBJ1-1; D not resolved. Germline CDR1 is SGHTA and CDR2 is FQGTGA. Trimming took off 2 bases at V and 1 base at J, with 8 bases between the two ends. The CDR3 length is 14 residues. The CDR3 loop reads CASSLEPTNTEAFF. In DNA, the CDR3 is TGTGCCAGCAGCTTAGAACCCACGAACACTGAAGCTTTCTTT.

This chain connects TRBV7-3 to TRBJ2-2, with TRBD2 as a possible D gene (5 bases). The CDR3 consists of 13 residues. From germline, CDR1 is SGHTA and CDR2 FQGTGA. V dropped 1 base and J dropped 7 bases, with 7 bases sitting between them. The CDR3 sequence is CASSLNRGGELFF. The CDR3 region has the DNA TGTGCCAGCAGCTTAAATCGGGGCGGGGAGCTGTTTTTT.

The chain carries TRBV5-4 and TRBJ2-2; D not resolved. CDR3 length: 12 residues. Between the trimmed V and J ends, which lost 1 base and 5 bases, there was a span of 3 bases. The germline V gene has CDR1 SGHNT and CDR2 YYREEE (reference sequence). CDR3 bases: TGTGCCAGCAGCTTGTGGACCGGGGAGCTGTTTTTT. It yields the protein CASSLWTGELFF.

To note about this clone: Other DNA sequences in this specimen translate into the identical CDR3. CDR3 in amino acids: CASSIQGARRETQYF. The CDR3 coding sequence is TGTGCCAGTAGTATTCAGGGGGCGCGGAGAGAGACCCAGTACTTC. The rearrangement joins TRBV19 to TRBJ2-5; 8 bases line up with TRBD1. The CDR3 has 15 residues. Germline V CDR1 and CDR2: LNHDA, SQIVND (reference sequence). V was clipped by 3 bases and J by 4 bases; unmatched bases: 7.

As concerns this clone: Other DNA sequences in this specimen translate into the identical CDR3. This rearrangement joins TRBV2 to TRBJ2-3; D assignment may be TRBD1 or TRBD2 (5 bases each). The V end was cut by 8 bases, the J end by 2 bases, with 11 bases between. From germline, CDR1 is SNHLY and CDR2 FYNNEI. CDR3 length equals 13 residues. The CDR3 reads CASRGPYTDTQYF. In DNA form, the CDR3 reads TGTGCCAGCCGGGGCCCTTACACAGATACGCAGTATTTT. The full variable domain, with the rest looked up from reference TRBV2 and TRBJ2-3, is EPEVTQTPSHQVTQMGQEVILRCVPISNHLYFYWYRQILGQKVEFLVSFYNNEISEKSEIFDDQFSVERPDGSNFTLKIRSTKLEDSAMYFCASRGPYTDTQYFGPGTRLTVL.

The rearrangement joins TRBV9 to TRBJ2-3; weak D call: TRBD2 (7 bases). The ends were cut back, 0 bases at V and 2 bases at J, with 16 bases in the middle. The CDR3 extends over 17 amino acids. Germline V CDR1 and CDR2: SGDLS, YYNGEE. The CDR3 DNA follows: TGTGCCAGCAGCGTAGCGTTAGGGGGAGGGATCACAGATACGCAGTATTTT. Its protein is CASSVALGGGITDTQYF. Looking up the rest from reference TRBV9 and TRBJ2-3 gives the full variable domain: DSGVTQTPKHLITATGQRVTLRCSPRSGDLSVYWYQQSLDQGLQFLIQYYNGEERAKGNILERFSAQQFPDLHSELNLSSLELGDSALYFCASSVALGGGITDTQYFGPGTRLTVL.

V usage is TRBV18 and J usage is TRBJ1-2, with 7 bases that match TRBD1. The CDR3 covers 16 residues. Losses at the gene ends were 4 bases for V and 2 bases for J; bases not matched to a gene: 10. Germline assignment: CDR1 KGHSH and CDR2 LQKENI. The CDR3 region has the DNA TGTGCCAGCTCACTGGCGACAGGGCTGAGAAACTATGGCTACACCTTC. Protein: CASSLATGLRNYGYTF.

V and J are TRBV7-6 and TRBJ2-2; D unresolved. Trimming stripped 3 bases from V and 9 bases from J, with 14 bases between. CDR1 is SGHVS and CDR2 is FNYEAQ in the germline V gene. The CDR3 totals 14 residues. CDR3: CASSLSDLPRELFF. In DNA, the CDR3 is TGTGCCAGCAGCTTGTCAGACCTACCACGGGAGCTGTTTTTT.

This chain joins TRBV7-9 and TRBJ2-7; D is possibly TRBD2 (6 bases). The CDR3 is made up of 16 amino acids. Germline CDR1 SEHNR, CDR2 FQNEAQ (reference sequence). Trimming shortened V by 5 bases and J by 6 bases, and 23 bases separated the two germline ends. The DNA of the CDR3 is TGTGCCAGCAGCACCGGTCTGGTACTTGGGGGACTCGAGCAGTACTTC. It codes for CASSTGLVLGGLEQYF.

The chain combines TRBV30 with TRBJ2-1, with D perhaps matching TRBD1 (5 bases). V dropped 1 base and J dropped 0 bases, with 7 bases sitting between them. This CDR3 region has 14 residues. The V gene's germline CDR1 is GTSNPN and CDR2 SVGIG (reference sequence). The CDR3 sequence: CAWSDTGSYNEQFF. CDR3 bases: TGTGCCTGGAGTGACACAGGCTCCTACAATGAGCAGTTCTTC.

The CDR3 DNA reads as TGTGCCAGCAGCGCCGGGACAGGCTCCTACAATGAGCAGTTCTTC. Residues: CASSAGTGSYNEQFF. The V gene is TRBV5-5, the J gene TRBJ2-1; TRBD1 agrees at 8 bases. With V trimmed by 4 bases and J by 0 bases, 3 bases remained unmatched. This CDR3 has 15 amino acids. Per germline, CDR1 SGHKS and CDR2 YYEKEE (reference sequence).

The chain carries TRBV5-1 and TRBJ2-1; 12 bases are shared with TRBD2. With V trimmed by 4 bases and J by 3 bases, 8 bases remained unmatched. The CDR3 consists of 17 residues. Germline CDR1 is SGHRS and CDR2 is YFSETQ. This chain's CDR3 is CASSPESSGRGYNEQFF. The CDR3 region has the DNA TGCGCCAGCAGCCCCGAGTCTAGCGGGAGGGGCTACAATGAGCAGTTCTTC.